This section outlines one TCR beta chain sequence together with its context. Its specificity is unknown. Generated by immunoSEQ multiplex PCR, the TCRdb table keeps only in-frame clones and is missing some. Of about 120,000 clones listed, more than 80% are singletons. These data originate in a study of T cell responses to AZD1222 COVID-19 vaccine. Overall study results and limits: Spike was spanned by vaccine-associated CD4 TCRs, with dominance at 160-218 and 743-854.

Per germline, CDR1 MNHEY and CDR2 SMNVEV (reference sequence). The CDR3 has 15 amino acids. Trimming left V 5 bases short and J 5 bases short, with 16 bases between. The specimen comprised peripheral blood, sampled 28 days after the second dose of the MenACWY control vaccine. The clonotype originates from an adult who received the MenACWY meningococcal vaccine as a control. This chain uses TRBV27 with TRBJ1-5; D is undetermined. The CDR3 reads CASSPQSVGDQPQHF. CDR3 nucleotide sequence: TGTGCCAGCAGTCCCCAGTCCGTTGGGGATCAGCCCCAGCATTTT.